One sample yielded the 21 T cell receptor beta chains listed below, sequenced in a study of Ad26.COV2.S vaccination and SARS-CoV-2 variants. The table came from immunoSEQ multiplex PCR; TCRdb's copy has only in-frame clones and leaves some out. The table shows 350,000 to 400,000 clones, with over 75% occurring only once. The sample's treatment: around 19 received Ad26.COV2.S at low or high dose, single or two shots; about 5 received placebo; per-sample allocation not given. Day 63 following the first vaccine or placebo injection was when the samples were taken. The input for sequencing was peripheral blood, taken in a trial of Ad26.COV2.S vaccine versus placebo. These receptors were taken from a person aged 18-60 years who received the Ad26.COV2.S COVID-19 vaccine or a placebo.

The chain employs TRBV30 and TRBJ2-3; possibly TRBD2 for D (6 bases). The CDR3 runs to 13 residues. V was clipped by 1 base and J by 1 base, with 6 bases between them. Germline values: CDR1 GTSNPN, CDR2 SVGIG (reference sequence). CDR3 loop: CAWSASGTDTQYF. The CDR3 DNA follows: TGTGCCTGGAGTGCTAGCGGCACAGATACGCAGTATTTT. The whole variable domain, filled in from reference TRBV30 and TRBJ2-3, reads SQTIHQWPATLVQPVGSPLSLECTVEGTSNPNLYWYRQAAGRGLQLLFYSVGIGQISSEVPQNLSASRPQDRQFILSSKKLLLSDSGFYLCAWSASGTDTQYFGPGTRLTVL.

Turning to this clone: Other DNA sequences of this sample code for an identical CDR3. The V call is TRBV5-1, the J call TRBJ2-3, with 13 bases identical to TRBD2. V was clipped by 4 bases and J by 1 base; unmatched bases: 3. The CDR3 extends over 16 amino acids. Germline V gives CDR1 SGHRS, CDR2 YFSETQ. CDR3 residues: CASSHGLAGGTDTQYF. The CDR3 DNA reads as TGCGCCAGCAGCCACGGACTAGCGGGAGGCACAGATACGCAGTATTTT. Filled out from reference TRBV5-1 and TRBJ2-3, the complete variable domain reads KAGVTQTPRYLIKTRGQQVTLSCSPISGHRSVSWYQQTPGQGLQFLFEYFSETQRNKGNFPGRFSGRQFSNSRSEMNVSTLELGDSALYLCASSHGLAGGTDTQYFGPGTRLTVL.

CDR3 sequence reads: CASSTKTKETQYF. The DNA for the CDR3 is TGTGCCAGCTCGACAAAAACAAAAGAGACCCAGTACTTC. The V call is TRBV19, the J call TRBJ2-5, with unresolved D. Germline lookup yields CDR1 LNHDA and CDR2 SQIVND (reference sequence). Trimming cost V 9 bases and J 3 bases, with 14 bases left between them. This CDR3 is built from 13 residues.

This chain joins TRBV9 and TRBJ1-4; maybe TRBD1 (5 bases). Germline V gene lookup returns CDR1 SGDLS and CDR2 YYNGEE. The CDR3 extends over 17 amino acids. V lost 4 bases and J lost 0, with 16 bases in between. DNA for the CDR3: TGTGCCAGCAGCCGCGGTTTCAGGGTAGCAACTAATGAAAAACTGTTTTTT. It translates to CASSRGFRVATNEKLFF.

V and J are TRBV20-1 and TRBJ1-1; D not certain. CDR1 is DFQATT and CDR2 is SNEGSKA in the germline V gene (reference sequence). The CDR3 loop spans 8 amino acids. V was shortened by 3 bases and J by 11 bases, with 4 bases between the two germline ends. CDR3 sequence: CSASSAFF. The CDR3 DNA is TGCAGTGCTAGCAGCGCTTTCTTT.

The rearrangement links TRBV7-5 to TRBJ2-7; TRBD1 is taken as the D call from the table, unchecked against the DNA. TRBV7-5 is described as a pseudogene. This CDR3 has 13 amino acids. The chain's CDR3 is CARSSRGCHEQYF. The DNA of the CDR3 is TGTGCCAGAAGCTCCAGGGGTTGCCACGAGCAGTACTTC.

The genes are TRBV19 and TRBJ2-6; TRBD1 aligns across 7 bases. V lost 7 bases to trimming and J lost 6 bases; unmatched junction nucleotides: 9. Looked up from germline, CDR1 is LNHDA and CDR2 is SQIVND (reference sequence). This CDR3 is built from 15 residues. CDR3 amino acids: CASTQGVGQANVLTF. The CDR3 bases are TGTGCCAGTACCCAGGGGGTTGGACAGGCCAACGTCCTGACTTTC.

The chain employs TRBV28 and TRBJ1-2; 9 bases map to TRBD1. CDR3 size: 17 residues. Germline CDR1 MDHEN, CDR2 SYDVKM. Losses at the gene ends were 4 bases for V and 4 bases for J; bases not matched to a gene: 13. CDR3 region: CASSSNAGTGPPYGYTF. The CDR3 coding sequence is TGTGCCAGCAGTTCCAACGCCGGGACAGGGCCACCCTATGGCTACACCTTC.

This chain joins TRBV2 and TRBJ2-7; D is possibly TRBD1 (6 bases). This CDR3 region has 14 residues. V lost 5 bases and J 5 bases, leaving 16 bases between the germline ends. The V gene's germline CDR1 is SNHLY and CDR2 FYNNEI. The CDR3 loop reads CASSFRTAGNEQYF. CDR3 DNA: TGTGCCAGCAGTTTCCGGACAGCCGGCAACGAGCAGTACTTC.

The rearrangement joins TRBV7-2 to TRBJ2-1; 9 nucleotides line up with TRBD2. The V gene end was trimmed by 5 bases and the J gene end by 4 bases; junction bases not matched to a gene: 9. The germline CDR1 and CDR2 sequences are SGHTA and FQGNSA. This CDR3 is built from 16 residues. This CDR3 is CASSPFAGGRYNEQFF. In DNA form, the CDR3 reads TGTGCCAGCAGCCCATTTGCGGGAGGGAGGTACAATGAGCAGTTCTTC.

The chain carries TRBV5-3 and TRBJ2-2, with no clear D. TRBV5-3 is classed as an ORF, of uncertain function. The CDR3 sequence is 12 residues long. Trimming left V 1 base short and J 6 bases short, with 4 bases between. The CDR3 protein is CARSLRPGELFF. CDR3 nucleotide sequence: TGTGCCAGAAGCTTGCGACCCGGGGAGCTGTTTTTT.

The chain carries TRBV25-1 and TRBJ1-1; TRBD1 aligns across 9 bases. Germline loops: CDR1 MGHDK, CDR2 SYGVNS. The V and J ends lost 5 bases and 3 bases, in that order; junction bases with no gene match: 4. CDR3 length: 14 residues. CDR3 region: CASSLDRGDTEAFF. For the CDR3, the DNA is TGTGCCAGCAGTTTGGACAGGGGAGACACTGAAGCTTTCTTT.

This chain links TRBV7-8 with TRBJ2-2; D perhaps matches TRBD2 (5 bases). The germline V gene encodes CDR1 SGHVS and CDR2 FQNEAQ. This CDR3 contains 16 residues. V was cut by 4 bases and J by 6 bases, with 18 bases left in between. DNA for the CDR3: TGTGCCAGCAGCTCTCCACTAGGATTCGGGCCCGGGGAGCTGTTTTTT. It yields the protein CASSSPLGFGPGELFF.

This clone was counted once. This chain links TRBV18 with TRBJ2-3; the D gene is possibly TRBD2 (5 bases). Germline V lookup: CDR1 KGHSH, CDR2 LQKENI. The CDR3 runs 12 residues. Between the trimmed V and J ends, which lost 2 bases and 7 bases, there was a span of 7 bases. The CDR3 nucleotides are TGTGCCAGCTCACCAGAGGGTTATACGCAGTATTTT. Its protein is CASSPEGYTQYF.

The chain employs TRBV5-4 and TRBJ1-4; 7 bases agree with TRBD1. Trimming removed 1 base from V and 5 bases from J; junction bases left unmatched: 2. Per germline, CDR1 SGHNT and CDR2 YYREEE (reference sequence). There are 14 residues in the CDR3. CDR3 DNA sequence: TGTGCCAGCAGCTTGAAGGGACAGAATGAAAAACTGTTTTTT. Amino acid sequence: CASSLKGQNEKLFF.

This chain connects TRBV7-2 to TRBJ2-7; the match to TRBD2 covers 9 bases. Germline CDR1 and CDR2: SGHTA and FQGNSA. V lost 2 bases and J lost 0; bases outside the gene matches: 14. The CDR3 loop spans 19 amino acids. CDR3 sequence (DNA): TGTGCCAGCAGCTTAACGCGGGAGGGGAAGCGGGGTAGCTCCTACGAGCAGTACTTC. The encoded protein is CASSLTREGKRGSSYEQYF.

The chain links TRBV3-1 (or the pseudogene TRBV3-2) to TRBJ2-1; 7 bases are a match to TRBD2. Germline V gene data show CDR1 as LGHDT and CDR2 as YNNKEL (reference sequence). CDR3 length: 14 residues. V lost 0 bases to trimming and J lost 9 bases; unmatched junction nucleotides: 5. This CDR3 reads CASSQDSGGGEQFF. The CDR3 DNA is TGTGCCAGCAGCCAAGATTCGGGGGGTGGTGAGCAGTTCTTC.

This clone was found a few times. V is TRBV5-1 and J is TRBJ2-2, with TRBD1 matching over 9 bases. Germline CDR1 reads SGHRS; CDR2 reads YFSETQ. The CDR3 is 15 residues long. V lost 4 bases, J lost 5 bases, and 6 bases stayed unmatched. CDR3 bases: TGCGCCAGCAGCACCCGGACAGGGGTGACCGGGGAGCTGTTTTTT. Amino acids: CASSTRTGVTGELFF.

J is TRBJ2-3 and V is TRBV6-5; D unresolved. In germline, CDR1 is MNHEY, CDR2 SVGAGI. The V gene lost 6 bases and the J gene lost 2 bases, with 12 bases spanning the gap. The CDR3 sequence is 14 residues long. The CDR3 DNA reads TGTGCCAGCAGCCCGGTTAGTTACACAGATACGCAGTATTTT. Protein product: CASSPVSYTDTQYF.

This rearrangement joins TRBV12-3 or TRBV12-4 to TRBJ2-3; no firm D call. Between the trimmed V and J ends, which lost 6 bases and 1 base, there was a span of 8 bases. The CDR3 has 13 amino acids. The CDR3 sequence is CASRWFGTDTQYF. The CDR3 nucleotides are TGTGCCAGCAGGTGGTTTGGCACAGATACGCAGTATTTT.

V is TRBV10-3 and J is TRBJ1-5, with D hard to call. Germline CDR1 ENHRY, CDR2 SYGVKD. V dropped 5 bases and J dropped 5 bases, with 13 bases sitting between them. CDR3 length: 14 residues. The chain's CDR3 is CAISSDAEDQPQHF. In DNA, the CDR3 is TGTGCCATCAGTAGCGACGCTGAAGATCAGCCCCAGCATTTT.